The T cell receptor beta chain described here comes from a study of STAT5B mutations in CD4+ large granular lymphocyte leukemia. The study's findings and limits: No patients shared main leukemic clonotypes, though around 25% appeared at low frequency elsewhere.

V dropped 3 bases and J dropped 5 bases, with 16 bases sitting between them. From germline, CDR1 is KGHSH and CDR2 LQKENI. The CDR3 is made up of 15 amino acids. As to this clone: The antigen is unknown.

The protocol was immunoSEQ multiplex PCR, while the TCRdb copy is restricted to in-frame clones and leaves out a portion. The sample has around 21,000 clones, 60% to 85% seen once. V gene TRBV18 combines with J gene TRBJ1-2; D gene uncertain. This receptor was taken from a human donor in good health. Sample: CD4+ T cells from blood buffy coats. The CDR3 here is CASSPAPSSGYGYTF. CDR3 nucleotide sequence: TGTGCCAGCTCACCTGCGCCTTCCTCTGGGTATGGCTACACCTTC.